Listed below are T cell receptor beta chains from one sample, sequenced in a study of blood T cell repertoires in COVID-19. Generated by immunoSEQ multiplex PCR, the TCRdb table keeps only in-frame clones and is missing some. Here the sample spans 150,000 to 200,000 clones, 84% being singletons. Sequencing was done on a sample of peripheral blood. The source of these receptors is a woman between 70 and 85 years old with COVID-19, enrolled during active disease. CDR3s include the opening cysteine and the closing phenylalanine or tryptophan. A D gene is named only where the DNA matches it firmly. Size is omitted from some rows. Given values are once, few, many or a class for expanded clones.

j_gene: TRBJ1-2
v_gene: TRBV10-2
d_gene: TRBD1
abundance: NA
CDR3aa: CASSLRQGTNYGYTF
CDR3nt: TGCGCCAGCAGTTTAAGACAGGGGACAAACTATGGCTACACCTTC

j_gene: TRBJ2-1
v_gene: TRBV5-6
d_gene: TRBD2
abundance: NA
CDR3aa: CASSLTPGLAGENEQFF
CDR3nt: TGTGCCAGCAGCTTGACCCCGGGACTAGCGGGAGAGAATGAGCAGTTCTTC

j_gene: TRBJ1-1
v_gene: TRBV10-2
d_gene: TRBD1
abundance: once
CDR3aa: CASKGTDNTEAFF
CDR3nt: TGCGCCAGCAAAGGGACAGATAACACTGAAGCTTTCTTT

j_gene: TRBJ2-1
v_gene: TRBV7-8
d_gene: TRBD2
abundance: NA
CDR3aa: CASSYWTSGGLYNEQFF
CDR3nt: TGTGCCAGCAGTTACTGGACTAGCGGGGGGCTCTACAATGAGCAGTTCTTC

j_gene: TRBJ2-1
v_gene: TRBV4-2
d_gene: TRBD1
abundance: NA
CDR3aa: CASSQGTGNEQFF
CDR3nt: TGTGCCAGCAGCCAAGGGACAGGGAATGAGCAGTTCTTC

j_gene: TRBJ1-6
v_gene: TRBV28
d_gene: NA
abundance: NA
CDR3aa: CASLSPSSYNSPLHF
CDR3nt: TGTGCCAGCCTTAGCCCGAGCTCCTATAATTCACCCCTCCACTTT

j_gene: TRBJ1-6
v_gene: TRBV6-2/TRBV6-3
d_gene: NA
abundance: NA
CDR3aa: CASSPRMSSYNSPLHF
CDR3nt: TGTGCCAGCAGCCCGCGGATGAGCTCCTATAATTCACCCCTCCACTTT

j_gene: TRBJ1-1
v_gene: TRBV9
d_gene: TRBD1
abundance: NA
CDR3aa: CASSVQGGNTEAFF
CDR3nt: TGTGCCAGCAGCGTGCAGGGGGGGAACACTGAAGCTTTCTTT

j_gene: TRBJ2-7
v_gene: TRBV15
d_gene: NA
abundance: NA
CDR3aa: CATSRDGGQWGEQYF
CDR3nt: TGTGCCACCAGCAGAGATGGGGGACAATGGGGCGAGCAGTACTTC

j_gene: TRBJ1-1
v_gene: TRBV27
d_gene: TRBD1
abundance: few
CDR3aa: CASSRIGTGSAEAFF
CDR3nt: TGTGCCAGCAGTCGAATCGGGACAGGGTCTGCTGAAGCTTTCTTT

j_gene: TRBJ2-1
v_gene: TRBV21-1
d_gene: NA
abundance: NA
CDR3aa: CASSFTSDSSYNEQFF
CDR3nt: TGTGCCAGCAGCTTTACTAGCGATAGCTCCTACAATGAGCAGTTCTTC

j_gene: TRBJ2-3
v_gene: TRBV5-1
d_gene: NA
abundance: NA
CDR3aa: CASVHGGSGSTDTQYF
CDR3nt: TGCGCCAGCGTCCACGGGGGTAGCGGAAGCACAGATACGCAGTATTTT